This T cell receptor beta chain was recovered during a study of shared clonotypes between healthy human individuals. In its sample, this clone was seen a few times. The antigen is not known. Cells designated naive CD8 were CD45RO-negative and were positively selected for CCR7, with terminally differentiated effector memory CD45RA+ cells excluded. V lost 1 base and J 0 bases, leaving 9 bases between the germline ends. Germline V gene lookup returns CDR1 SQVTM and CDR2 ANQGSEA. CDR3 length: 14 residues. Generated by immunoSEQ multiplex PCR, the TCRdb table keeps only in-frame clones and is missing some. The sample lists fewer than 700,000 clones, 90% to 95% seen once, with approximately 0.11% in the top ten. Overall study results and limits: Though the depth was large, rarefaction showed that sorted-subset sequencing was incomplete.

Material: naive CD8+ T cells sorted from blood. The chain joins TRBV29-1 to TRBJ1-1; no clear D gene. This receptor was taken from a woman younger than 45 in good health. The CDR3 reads CSVEVDGMNTEAFF. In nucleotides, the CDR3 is TGCAGCGTTGAAGTGGACGGGATGAACACTGAAGCTTTCTTT.